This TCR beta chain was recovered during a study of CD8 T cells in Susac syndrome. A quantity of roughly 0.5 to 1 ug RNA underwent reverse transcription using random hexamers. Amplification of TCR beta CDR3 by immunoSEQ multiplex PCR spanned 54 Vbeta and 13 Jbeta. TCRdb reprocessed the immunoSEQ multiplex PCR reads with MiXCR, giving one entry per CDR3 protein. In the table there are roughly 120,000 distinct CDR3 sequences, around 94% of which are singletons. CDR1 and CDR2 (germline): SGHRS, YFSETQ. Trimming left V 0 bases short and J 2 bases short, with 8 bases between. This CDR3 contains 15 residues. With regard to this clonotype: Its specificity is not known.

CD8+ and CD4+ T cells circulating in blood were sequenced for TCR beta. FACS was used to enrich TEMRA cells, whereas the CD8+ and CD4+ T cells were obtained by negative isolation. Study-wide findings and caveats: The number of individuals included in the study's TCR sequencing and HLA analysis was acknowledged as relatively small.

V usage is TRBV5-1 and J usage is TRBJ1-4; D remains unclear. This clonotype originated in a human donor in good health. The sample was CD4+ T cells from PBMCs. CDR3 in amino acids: CASSLEGSTNEKLFF. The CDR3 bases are TGCGCCAGCAGCTTGGAGGGTTCGACTAATGAAAAACTGTTTTTT.